This TCR beta chain was identified during a study of blood T cell repertoires in COVID-19. Sequencing was performed with immunoSEQ multiplex PCR; in TCRdb, only in-frame clones are kept and a portion is missing. The data show some 360,000 clones, with approximately 89% seen just once and 3.9% held by the top ten. Trimming at V came to 6 bases and at J to 6 bases, leaving 9 bases not matched to a gene. CDR1 is ENHRY and CDR2 is SYGVKD in the germline V gene. CDR3 length: 14 amino acids. The V call is TRBV10-3, the J call TRBJ2-7; 9 bases line up with TRBD2. Sequenced material: peripheral blood. This clonotype originated in a woman aged 60-75 years with COVID-19, enrolled during active disease. This CDR3 reads CAIRPSGDGPEQYF. CDR3 coding DNA: TGTGCCATCAGACCTAGCGGGGATGGGCCCGAGCAGTACTTC.